This is a list of T cell receptor beta chains from one sample in a study of blood T cell repertoires in COVID-19. TCRdb keeps only in-frame clones here, not all; method: immunoSEQ multiplex PCR. In the table there are under 300,000 clones, 75% to 90% of which are singletons. Sequencing was done on a sample of peripheral blood. The origin of the receptors is a man in his fifties or sixties who had recovered from COVID-19. Each CDR3 is given with its conserved first and last residue. Each record gives: clone size, D gene, J gene, V gene, CDR3 DNA, CDR3 protein. A D gene is named only where the DNA matches it firmly. Only some rows state a clone size, as once, few, many or a class for expanded clones.

abundance: NA; d_gene: TRBD1; j_gene: TRBJ2-2; v_gene: TRBV2; CDR3nt: TGTGCCAGCCAAAAACAGGGGGGAGACACCGGGGAGCTGTTTTTT; CDR3aa: CASQKQGGDTGELFF
abundance: once; d_gene: NA; j_gene: TRBJ2-3; v_gene: TRBV3-1/TRBV3-2; CDR3nt: TGTGCCAGCAGCCAAGGACGGGGGGCGAGCACAGATACGCAGTATTTT; CDR3aa: CASSQGRGASTDTQYF
abundance: NA; d_gene: NA; j_gene: TRBJ2-3; v_gene: TRBV6-6; CDR3nt: TGTGCCAGCAGACCCCCCGGGGGAGCCACAGATACGCAGTATTTT; CDR3aa: CASRPPGGATDTQYF
abundance: once; d_gene: TRBD1; j_gene: TRBJ2-1; v_gene: TRBV27; CDR3nt: TGTGCCAGCAGGCAGACAGGGGGGACCAATGAGCAGTTCTTC; CDR3aa: CASRQTGGTNEQFF
abundance: NA; d_gene: NA; j_gene: TRBJ2-2; v_gene: TRBV9; CDR3nt: TGTGCCAGCAGCGTAGCTGGTAGCCTTAGCACCGGGGAGCTGTTTTTT; CDR3aa: CASSVAGSLSTGELFF
abundance: NA; d_gene: NA; j_gene: TRBJ1-6; v_gene: TRBV9; CDR3nt: TGTGCCAGCAGCGTAGAGGCGGCTAGGCCACCCCTCCACTTT; CDR3aa: CASSVEAARPPLHF
abundance: few; d_gene: TRBD2; j_gene: TRBJ2-2; v_gene: TRBV5-1; CDR3nt: TGCGCCAGCAGCTTGGCTAGCGGGGCATACACCGGGGAGCTGTTTTTT; CDR3aa: CASSLASGAYTGELFF
abundance: NA; d_gene: TRBD1; j_gene: TRBJ1-2; v_gene: TRBV6-5; CDR3nt: TGTGCCAGCAGGAGGGGACAGGACTATGGCTACACCTTC; CDR3aa: CASRRGQDYGYTF
abundance: NA; d_gene: NA; j_gene: TRBJ1-2; v_gene: TRBV3-1/TRBV3-2; CDR3nt: TGTGCCAGCAGCCAAGATCAACTTTATGGCTACACCTTC; CDR3aa: CASSQDQLYGYTF
abundance: NA; d_gene: NA; j_gene: TRBJ2-4; v_gene: TRBV23-1; CDR3nt: TGCGCCAGCAGTCAATCAGTCGCCAGGGCCTACCTTCAGTACTTC; CDR3aa: CASSQSVARAYLQYF
abundance: NA; d_gene: TRBD2; j_gene: TRBJ2-1; v_gene: TRBV6-4; CDR3nt: TGTGCCAGCAGCCCCCTCATGGGCGGGGGGCGCATTAATGAGCAGTTCTTC; CDR3aa: CASSPLMGGGRINEQFF
abundance: few; d_gene: NA; j_gene: TRBJ1-2; v_gene: TRBV6-2/TRBV6-3; CDR3nt: TGTGCCAGCAGTAAGCCCAGCGAAAGCTATGGCTACACCTTC; CDR3aa: CASSKPSESYGYTF
abundance: NA; d_gene: TRBD1; j_gene: TRBJ2-1; v_gene: TRBV5-4; CDR3nt: TGTGCCAGCAGCTCCGGGACAGGCTCCTACAATGAGCAGTTCTTC; CDR3aa: CASSSGTGSYNEQFF
abundance: NA; d_gene: NA; j_gene: TRBJ2-2; v_gene: TRBV5-1; CDR3nt: TGCGCCAGCAGCTTGGAGCGGGCAGGGACCAACACCGGGGAGCTGTTTTTT; CDR3aa: CASSLERAGTNTGELFF
abundance: NA; d_gene: NA; j_gene: TRBJ1-4; v_gene: TRBV10-2; CDR3nt: TGCGCCAGCAGGGTGGGGGACATGTCAGAAAAACTGTTTTTT; CDR3aa: CASRVGDMSEKLFF
abundance: once; d_gene: TRBD2; j_gene: TRBJ2-2; v_gene: TRBV5-1; CDR3nt: TGCGCCAGCAGCCCGGGACTAGCGGCGAACACCGGGGAGCTGTTTTTT; CDR3aa: CASSPGLAANTGELFF
abundance: NA; d_gene: TRBD1; j_gene: TRBJ2-7; v_gene: TRBV2; CDR3nt: TGTGCCAGCTCCCAAGGGACAGGGGGCTACGAGCAGTACTTC; CDR3aa: CASSQGTGGYEQYF
abundance: few; d_gene: NA; j_gene: TRBJ1-4; v_gene: TRBV10-3; CDR3nt: TGTGCCATCAGTGATGTGTCGGGGTTTGAAAAACTGTTTTTT; CDR3aa: CAISDVSGFEKLFF
abundance: once; d_gene: TRBD1; j_gene: TRBJ1-1; v_gene: TRBV2; CDR3nt: TGTGCCAGCAGTTCGAACAGGGGGACTGAAGCTTTCTTT; CDR3aa: CASSSNRGTEAFF
abundance: NA; d_gene: TRBD2; j_gene: TRBJ2-3; v_gene: TRBV5-1; CDR3nt: TGCGCCAGCGGAAGCGGGGACCCTAGCACAGATACGCAGTATTTT; CDR3aa: CASGSGDPSTDTQYF
abundance: NA; d_gene: NA; j_gene: TRBJ1-4; v_gene: TRBV20-1; CDR3nt: TGCAGTGCTAGTTGGGGGCCAACTAATGAAAAACTGTTTTTT; CDR3aa: CSASWGPTNEKLFF
abundance: NA; d_gene: NA; j_gene: TRBJ1-3; v_gene: TRBV9; CDR3nt: TGTGCCAGCAGCGCCGGTATCTCTGGAAACACCATATATTTT; CDR3aa: CASSAGISGNTIYF
abundance: NA; d_gene: TRBD1; j_gene: TRBJ1-1; v_gene: TRBV19; CDR3nt: TGTGCCAGTAGTACTCGGACAGGCCCTGAAGCTTTCTTT; CDR3aa: CASSTRTGPEAFF
abundance: NA; d_gene: NA; j_gene: TRBJ1-5; v_gene: TRBV6-6; CDR3nt: TGTGCCAGCAGTTACCTTCATCCGGGCAATCAGCCCCAGCATTTT; CDR3aa: CASSYLHPGNQPQHF
abundance: few; d_gene: NA; j_gene: TRBJ1-6; v_gene: TRBV5-4; CDR3nt: TGTGCCAGCAGCTCCTTACCAGGCGCCCAGTCACCCCTCCACTTT; CDR3aa: CASSSLPGAQSPLHF
abundance: NA; d_gene: TRBD1; j_gene: TRBJ2-2; v_gene: TRBV2; CDR3nt: TGTGCCAGCAGTGCCTCTCCAGACAGGGGGAATCGTGGCACCGGGGAGCTGTTTTTT; CDR3aa: CASSASPDRGNRGTGELFF
abundance: NA; d_gene: TRBD1; j_gene: TRBJ1-5; v_gene: TRBV6-6; CDR3nt: TGTGCCAGCAGCTCCCCCCTCACAGGGGTCTCTGGGCCCCAGCATTTT; CDR3aa: CASSSPLTGVSGPQHF
abundance: NA; d_gene: NA; j_gene: TRBJ2-1; v_gene: TRBV2; CDR3nt: TGTGCCAGCACACTGCCTCCAGGAGGTGAGCAGTTCTTC; CDR3aa: CASTLPPGGEQFF
abundance: NA; d_gene: NA; j_gene: TRBJ2-7; v_gene: TRBV6-6; CDR3nt: TGTGCCAGCAGTTATCCTAGAAACCACGAGCAGTACTTC; CDR3aa: CASSYPRNHEQYF
abundance: NA; d_gene: TRBD1; j_gene: TRBJ2-7; v_gene: TRBV13; CDR3nt: TGTGCCAGCAGGAGACAGGGGATTTACGAGCAGTACTTC; CDR3aa: CASRRQGIYEQYF
abundance: NA; d_gene: TRBD1; j_gene: TRBJ1-4; v_gene: TRBV10-3; CDR3nt: TGTGCCATCAGTGATCTCGACCGGGACAGGGGTGCTAATGAAAAACTGTTTTTT; CDR3aa: CAISDLDRDRGANEKLFF
abundance: NA; d_gene: TRBD2; j_gene: TRBJ2-3; v_gene: TRBV10-3; CDR3nt: TGTGCCATCAACCTAGGGACTAGCGGGGGCGTCGGCACAGATACGCAGTATTTT; CDR3aa: CAINLGTSGGVGTDTQYF
abundance: NA; d_gene: NA; j_gene: TRBJ2-5; v_gene: TRBV20-1; CDR3nt: TGCAGTGCCTCGGAGACCCAGTACTTC; CDR3aa: CSASETQYF
abundance: NA; d_gene: NA; j_gene: TRBJ1-2; v_gene: TRBV21-1; CDR3nt: TGTGCCAGCAGGACATCTTCCATATTTTATGGCTACACCTTC; CDR3aa: CASRTSSIFYGYTF
abundance: NA; d_gene: TRBD1; j_gene: TRBJ1-1; v_gene: TRBV10-3; CDR3nt: TGTGCCATCAGGGCGGACAGGGGGGGGACTGAAGCTTTCTTT; CDR3aa: CAIRADRGGTEAFF
abundance: NA; d_gene: TRBD2; j_gene: TRBJ2-3; v_gene: TRBV5-1; CDR3nt: TGCGCCAGCAGCTTGACTAGCGGGAGCACAGATACGCAGTATTTT; CDR3aa: CASSLTSGSTDTQYF
abundance: NA; d_gene: TRBD1; j_gene: TRBJ1-1; v_gene: TRBV5-1; CDR3nt: TGCGCCAGCAGCTTGGAATCCGGGACAGGGGCTTTTGGGGTAGCTTTCTTT; CDR3aa: CASSLESGTGAFGVAFF
abundance: NA; d_gene: TRBD1; j_gene: TRBJ1-2; v_gene: TRBV12-5; CDR3nt: TGTGCTAGTGGTCACGACAGGGGCCATGGCTACACCTTC; CDR3aa: CASGHDRGHGYTF
abundance: NA; d_gene: NA; j_gene: TRBJ1-5; v_gene: TRBV5-1; CDR3nt: TGCGCCAGCAGCCTGGGGCCTTCCTTGAGCAATCAGCCCCAGCATTTT; CDR3aa: CASSLGPSLSNQPQHF
abundance: NA; d_gene: NA; j_gene: TRBJ1-4; v_gene: TRBV5-6; CDR3nt: TGTGCCAGCAGCTTGGTATTGGGGGCAGGGGAAAAACTGTTTTTT; CDR3aa: CASSLVLGAGEKLFF
abundance: NA; d_gene: NA; j_gene: TRBJ2-7; v_gene: TRBV9; CDR3nt: TGTGCCAGCAGCCTGGAGGCGGGGAGCTCCTACGAGCAGTACTTC; CDR3aa: CASSLEAGSSYEQYF
abundance: few; d_gene: TRBD1; j_gene: TRBJ1-1; v_gene: TRBV5-6; CDR3nt: TGTGCCAGCAGCCTTCAGGGGGCTTTGGTCACTGAAGCTTTCTTT; CDR3aa: CASSLQGALVTEAFF
abundance: NA; d_gene: TRBD1; j_gene: TRBJ1-6; v_gene: TRBV7-2; CDR3nt: TGTGCCAGCAGCCTAGACAGGGTGGGTCATTCACCCCTCCACTTT; CDR3aa: CASSLDRVGHSPLHF